This is a list of T cell receptor beta chains from one sample in a study of blood T cell repertoires in COVID-19. TCRdb keeps only in-frame clones here, not all; method: immunoSEQ multiplex PCR. Found here are almost 200,000 clones, around four fifths of them singletons; the top ten hold 0.8% to 0.95%. The sequencing input was peripheral blood. Receptor source: a man aged 55 to 70 with COVID-19, enrolled during active disease. CDR3s include the opening cysteine and the closing phenylalanine or tryptophan. The D gene is left open where the match is weak. A clone size is listed for some rows: how often the clone was seen (once, few, many), or a class if it is expanded.

J: TRBJ2-5
length: 16
D: -
size: -
V: TRBV7-8
CDR3: CASSAQTSQAGETQYF
DNA: TGTGCCAGCAGCGCGCAGACCAGCCAAGCCGGGGAGACCCAGTACTTC

J: TRBJ2-7
length: 14
D: TRBD1
size: -
V: TRBV7-8
CDR3: CASSLGQGGSEQYF
DNA: TGTGCCAGCAGCTTAGGACAGGGTGGATCCGAGCAGTACTTC

J: TRBJ2-5
length: 19
D: TRBD2
size: -
V: TRBV18
CDR3: CASSPPGTSGRVREETQYF
DNA: TGTGCCAGCTCACCACCGGGGACTAGCGGGAGAGTGAGAGAGGAGACCCAGTACTTC

J: TRBJ1-2
length: 13
D: -
size: -
V: TRBV28
CDR3: CASSPGDIYGYTF
DNA: TGTGCCAGCAGCCCTGGGGACATCTATGGCTACACCTTC

J: TRBJ1-2
length: 14
D: TRBD1
size: -
V: TRBV6-5
CDR3: CATSPAGTDYGYTF
DNA: TGTGCCACAAGCCCGGCGGGGACAGACTATGGCTACACCTTC

J: TRBJ1-2
length: 13
D: -
size: -
V: TRBV5-8
CDR3: CASSLDRVGGYTF
DNA: TGTGCCAGCAGCTTGGACAGGGTCGGGGGCTACACCTTC

J: TRBJ1-5
length: 15
D: TRBD1
size: -
V: TRBV28
CDR3: CASAETGGINQPQHF
DNA: TGTGCCAGCGCTGAGACAGGGGGCATCAACCAGCCCCAGCATTTT

J: TRBJ1-2
length: 13
D: -
size: -
V: TRBV11-2
CDR3: CASSPRQVAVVTF
DNA: TGTGCCAGCAGCCCGCGACAGGTGGCCGTGGTAACCTTC

J: TRBJ2-3
length: 17
D: TRBD2
size: -
V: TRBV30
CDR3: CAWSVPTTRGRRDTQYF
DNA: TGTGCCTGGAGTGTTCCCACCACCCGCGGGAGGAGAGATACGCAGTATTTT

J: TRBJ2-3
length: 14
D: TRBD2
size: once
V: TRBV6-5
CDR3: CASRPSGGTDTQYF
DNA: TGTGCCAGCAGGCCTAGCGGGGGCACAGATACGCAGTATTTT

J: TRBJ1-6
length: 15
D: TRBD1
size: -
V: TRBV6-5
CDR3: CASSTGTGFNSPLHF
DNA: TGTGCCAGCAGCACCGGGACAGGGTTCAATTCACCCCTCCACTTT

J: TRBJ2-7
length: 15
D: -
size: once
V: TRBV7-2
CDR3: CASSLAVSRGDEQYF
DNA: TGTGCCAGCAGCTTAGCCGTGTCCAGGGGGGACGAGCAGTACTTC

J: TRBJ1-5
length: 13
D: -
size: -
V: TRBV29-1
CDR3: CSVEAGINQPQHF
DNA: TGCAGCGTTGAGGCAGGAATCAATCAGCCCCAGCATTTT

J: TRBJ1-1
length: 14
D: -
size: -
V: TRBV6-2/TRBV6-3
CDR3: CASSYSGGGTEAFF
DNA: TGTGCCAGCAGTTACTCAGGAGGCGGAACTGAAGCTTTCTTT

J: TRBJ1-1
length: 13
D: -
size: -
V: TRBV30
CDR3: CAWGQTLNTEAFF
DNA: TGTGCCTGGGGACAGACATTGAACACTGAAGCTTTCTTT

J: TRBJ2-2
length: 12
D: -
size: -
V: TRBV12-3/TRBV12-4
CDR3: CASSLRTGELFF
DNA: TGTGCCAGCAGTTTGCGGACCGGGGAGCTGTTTTTT

J: TRBJ1-1
length: 14
D: -
size: -
V: TRBV9
CDR3: CASSPDSYNTEAFF
DNA: TGTGCCAGCAGCCCTGACAGTTATAACACTGAAGCTTTCTTT

J: TRBJ2-1
length: 18
D: TRBD1
size: -
V: TRBV11-2
CDR3: CASSSRDRASNSYNEQFF
DNA: TGTGCCAGCAGCTCGCGGGACAGGGCCTCCAACTCCTACAATGAGCAGTTCTTC

J: TRBJ1-6
length: 17
D: TRBD1
size: -
V: TRBV19
CDR3: CASRSGGRSSYNSPLHF
DNA: TGTGCCAGTAGGTCAGGGGGCCGGAGCTCCTATAATTCACCCCTCCACTTT

J: TRBJ2-7
length: 15
D: -
size: -
V: TRBV15
CDR3: CATSRDGQRRWEQYF
DNA: TGTGCCACCAGCAGGGACGGACAGAGGAGATGGGAGCAGTACTTC

J: TRBJ2-7
length: 14
D: -
size: -
V: TRBV5-4
CDR3: CASSLALPPGEQYF
DNA: TGTGCCAGCAGCTTGGCTCTACCTCCAGGGGAGCAGTACTTC

J: TRBJ1-1
length: 14
D: -
size: -
V: TRBV11-2
CDR3: CASSLLDRNTEAFF
DNA: TGTGCCAGCAGCTTGCTGGACAGGAACACTGAAGCTTTCTTT

J: TRBJ1-1
length: 13
D: -
size: -
V: TRBV18
CDR3: CASSPGEGTEAFF
DNA: TGTGCCAGCTCACCTGGGGAGGGCACTGAAGCTTTCTTT

J: TRBJ2-1
length: 14
D: TRBD2
size: once
V: TRBV28
CDR3: CASSNSGRAFEQFF
DNA: TGTGCCAGCAGTAACAGCGGGAGGGCCTTTGAGCAGTTCTTC

J: TRBJ2-3
length: 16
D: TRBD1
size: -
V: TRBV9
CDR3: CASSPSRGLATDTQYF
DNA: TGTGCCAGCAGTCCGTCGAGGGGGCTAGCCACAGATACGCAGTATTTT

J: TRBJ1-1
length: 13
D: TRBD1
size: -
V: TRBV6-4
CDR3: CASGQGASTEAFF
DNA: TGTGCCAGCGGACAGGGGGCGAGCACTGAAGCTTTCTTT

J: TRBJ2-7
length: 17
D: TRBD2
size: -
V: TRBV9
CDR3: CASSVSPNSGSSYEQYF
DNA: TGTGCCAGCAGCGTCAGCCCCAATAGCGGGAGCTCCTACGAGCAGTACTTC

J: TRBJ1-4
length: 15
D: -
size: -
V: TRBV5-1
CDR3: CASSLDAAPNEKLFF
DNA: TGCGCCAGCAGCTTGGATGCGGCGCCTAATGAAAAACTGTTTTTT

J: TRBJ1-1
length: 12
D: -
size: -
V: TRBV10-3
CDR3: CAISVGATEAFF
DNA: TGTGCCATCAGTGTAGGGGCCACTGAAGCTTTCTTT

J: TRBJ1-2
length: 14
D: TRBD1
size: -
V: TRBV3-1/TRBV3-2
CDR3: CASSPIHQGGGYTF
DNA: TGTGCCAGCAGCCCCATACACCAGGGGGGCGGCTACACCTTC

J: TRBJ1-5
length: 15
D: TRBD1
size: -
V: TRBV19
CDR3: CASIDLGQGNQPQHF
DNA: TGTGCCAGTATCGATCTGGGACAGGGCAATCAGCCCCAGCATTTT

J: TRBJ1-6
length: 14
D: TRBD1
size: -
V: TRBV6-6
CDR3: CASSTRTGGSPLHF
DNA: TGTGCCAGCAGTACCCGGACAGGGGGTTCACCCCTCCACTTT

J: TRBJ1-2
length: 16
D: TRBD1
size: once
V: TRBV14
CDR3: CASSLEPGQSRYGYTF
DNA: TGTGCCAGCAGCCTTGAACCGGGACAGTCTCGCTATGGCTACACCTTC

J: TRBJ1-4
length: 15
D: TRBD1
size: -
V: TRBV10-2
CDR3: CASSESTGVGEKLFF
DNA: TGCGCCAGCAGTGAGTCTACAGGGGTTGGCGAAAAACTGTTTTTT

J: TRBJ2-3
length: 15
D: TRBD2
size: -
V: TRBV3-1/TRBV3-2
CDR3: CASSRLAVSTDTQYF
DNA: TGTGCCAGCAGTCGACTAGCGGTTAGCACAGATACGCAGTATTTT

J: TRBJ1-5
length: 15
D: -
size: -
V: TRBV28
CDR3: CASSIWRDPDQPQHF
DNA: TGTGCCAGCAGTATCTGGAGGGACCCGGATCAGCCCCAGCATTTT

J: TRBJ1-1
length: 14
D: -
size: -
V: TRBV6-1
CDR3: CASSEFGAGTEAFF
DNA: TGTGCCAGCAGTGAATTTGGGGCTGGCACTGAAGCTTTCTTT

J: TRBJ1-3
length: 12
D: -
size: -
V: TRBV30
CDR3: CAWGRRVDTIYF
DNA: TGTGCCTGGGGGCGCAGGGTAGACACCATATATTTT

J: TRBJ1-1
length: 14
D: TRBD1
size: -
V: TRBV6-2/TRBV6-3
CDR3: CASSGQGQRTEAFF
DNA: TGTGCCAGCAGTGGACAGGGTCAACGGACTGAAGCTTTCTTT

J: TRBJ1-6
length: 13
D: -
size: -
V: TRBV12-3/TRBV12-4
CDR3: CASSNTGNSPLHF
DNA: TGTGCCAGCAGCAACACAGGGAATTCACCCCTCCACTTT

J: TRBJ2-5
length: 12
D: -
size: -
V: TRBV2
CDR3: CASKEYQETQYF
DNA: TGTGCCAGCAAAGAGTACCAAGAGACCCAGTACTTC

J: TRBJ1-1
length: 17
D: -
size: -
V: TRBV20-1
CDR3: CSASLPGGTTREGRAFF
DNA: TGCAGTGCTAGTCTTCCCGGGGGAACCACGAGGGAGGGGCGAGCTTTCTTT

J: TRBJ1-2
length: 12
D: -
size: -
V: TRBV6-5
CDR3: CAIHRANYGYTF
DNA: TGTGCCATACACAGGGCCAACTATGGCTACACCTTC

J: TRBJ2-7
length: 15
D: TRBD2
size: -
V: TRBV5-6
CDR3: CASTATGTSGYEQYF
DNA: TGTGCCAGCACCGCTACCGGGACTAGCGGGTACGAGCAGTACTTC

J: TRBJ2-1
length: 15
D: -
size: -
V: TRBV9
CDR3: CASSVGTSSYNEQFF
DNA: TGTGCCAGCAGCGTAGGCACGAGCTCCTACAATGAGCAGTTCTTC

J: TRBJ1-5
length: 17
D: -
size: -
V: TRBV6-2/TRBV6-3
CDR3: CASSYRRGIGRNQPQHF
DNA: TGTGCCAGCAGTTACAGGCGGGGTATCGGGCGCAATCAGCCCCAGCATTTT

J: TRBJ2-7
length: 18
D: TRBD1
size: -
V: TRBV24-1
CDR3: CAPAGQGTEKRLSYEQYF
DNA: TGTGCCCCGGCGGGCCAAGGGACAGAAAAGCGACTCTCCTACGAGCAGTACTTC